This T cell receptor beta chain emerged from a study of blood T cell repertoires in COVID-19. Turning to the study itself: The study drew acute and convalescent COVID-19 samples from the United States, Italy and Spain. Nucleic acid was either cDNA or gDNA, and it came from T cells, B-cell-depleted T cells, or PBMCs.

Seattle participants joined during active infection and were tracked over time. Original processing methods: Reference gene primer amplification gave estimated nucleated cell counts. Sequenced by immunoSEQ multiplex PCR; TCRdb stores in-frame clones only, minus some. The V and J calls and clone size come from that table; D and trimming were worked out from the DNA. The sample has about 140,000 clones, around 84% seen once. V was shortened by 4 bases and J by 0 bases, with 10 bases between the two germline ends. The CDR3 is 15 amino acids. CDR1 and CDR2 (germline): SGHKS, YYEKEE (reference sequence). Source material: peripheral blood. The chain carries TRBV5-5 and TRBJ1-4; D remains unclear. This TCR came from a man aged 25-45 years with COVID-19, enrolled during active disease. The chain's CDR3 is CASSSVGATNEKLFF. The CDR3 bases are TGTGCCAGCAGCAGTGTCGGTGCAACTAATGAAAAACTGTTTTTT.